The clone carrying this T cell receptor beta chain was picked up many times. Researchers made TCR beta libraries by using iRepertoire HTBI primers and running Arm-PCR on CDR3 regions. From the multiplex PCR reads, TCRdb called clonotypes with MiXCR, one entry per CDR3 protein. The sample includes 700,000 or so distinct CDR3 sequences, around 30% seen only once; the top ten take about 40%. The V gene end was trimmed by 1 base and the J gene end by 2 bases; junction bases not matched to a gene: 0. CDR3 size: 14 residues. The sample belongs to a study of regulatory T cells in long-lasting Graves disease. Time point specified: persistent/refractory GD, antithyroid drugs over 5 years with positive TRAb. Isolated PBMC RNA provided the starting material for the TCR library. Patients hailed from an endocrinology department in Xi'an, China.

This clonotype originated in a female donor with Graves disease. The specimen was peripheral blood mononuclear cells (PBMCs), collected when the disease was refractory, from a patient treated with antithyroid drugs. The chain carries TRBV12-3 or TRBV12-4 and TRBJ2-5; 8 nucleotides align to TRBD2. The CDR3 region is CASSLGGGQETQYF. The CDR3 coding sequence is TGTGCCAGCAGTTTAGGCGGGGGGCAAGAGACCCAGTACTTC.